This TCR beta chain was documented in a study of CD8+ T cells in alopecia areata. At the level of the study: Treated patients swallowed 5 to 10 mg of oral tofacitinib twice daily. Study-wide findings and caveats: In scalp, tofacitinib significantly decreased clonality and expanded CD8+ clones among the top 100. Relative to mice, TCR sharing across patients was less clear, a difference possibly HLA-related. Compared with normal scalp, lesional scalp had higher clonality and more expanded CD8+ clones.

Specified treatment: oral pan-JAK inhibitor, 5-10 mg twice daily. After isolation, RNA underwent reverse transcription to generate cDNA as the sequencing template. Measured with immunoSEQ multiplex PCR; TCRdb has only the in-frame clones, and not every one. The sample yields about 180,000 clones, roughly 50% seen once. Concerning this clone itself: Its antigen is not identified.

V shed 3 bases and J 8 bases; nucleotides not matched to a gene: 7. This CDR3 spans 15 amino acids. CDR1 is SGHRS and CDR2 is YFSETQ in the germline V gene. The source is a human donor with alopecia areata. This chain joins TRBV5-1 and TRBJ1-6; TRBD1 matches 8 bases. The sample was CD8+ T cells sorted from blood, taken at week 24, from a patient treated with tofacitinib. The DNA of the CDR3 is TGCGCCAGCAGCTCCACTACAGGGGGAGATTCACCCCTCCACTTT. This translates into CASSSTTGGDSPLHF. The complete variable domain, with remaining parts taken from reference TRBV5-1 and TRBJ1-6, reads KAGVTQTPRYLIKTRGQQVTLSCSPISGHRSVSWYQQTPGQGLQFLFEYFSETQRNKGNFPGRFSGRQFSNSRSEMNVSTLELGDSALYLCASSSTTGGDSPLHFGNGTRLTVT.